This is a list of T cell receptor beta chains from one sample in a study of Ad26.COV2.S vaccination and SARS-CoV-2 variants. Only in-frame clones appear in the TCRdb table, and some are missing; sequencing was by immunoSEQ multiplex PCR. The sample has about 400,000 clones, about 89% seen once. The source was peripheral blood, collected in a trial of Ad26.COV2.S vaccine versus placebo. The receptor source for this set is a person between 18 and 60 years old who received the Ad26.COV2.S COVID-19 vaccine or a placebo. The conserved cysteine and the conserved F or W are not part of the CDR3 here. Each record gives: V gene, J gene, CDR3 protein.

v_call: TRBV5-1; j_call: TRBJ1-5; cdr3_aa: ASRYDSNQPQH
v_call: TRBV12-3/TRBV12-4; j_call: TRBJ2-7; cdr3_aa: ASRAGTAYEQY
v_call: TRBV7-3; j_call: TRBJ1-6; cdr3_aa: ASSLKGQGNSPLH
v_call: TRBV28; j_call: TRBJ1-3; cdr3_aa: ASSFNFGGNSGNTIY
v_call: TRBV15; j_call: TRBJ2-5; cdr3_aa: ATSSSGRVMETQY
v_call: TRBV6-1; j_call: TRBJ2-7; cdr3_aa: ASSELLGTGGPYEQY
v_call: TRBV30; j_call: TRBJ1-1; cdr3_aa: ACAARAEAF
v_call: TRBV4-2; j_call: TRBJ1-2; cdr3_aa: ASSHNTGFYGYT
v_call: TRBV19; j_call: TRBJ2-5; cdr3_aa: ASSIDYSAAQY
v_call: TRBV13; j_call: TRBJ2-1; cdr3_aa: ASSLEQKGVYNEQF